This T cell receptor (beta chain) came from a study of cytomegalovirus exposure and HLA in healthy donors. The study, taken as a whole, reports: Earlier analysis found most TCR beta V segments productive about 87% or about 30% of the time. Among the sequence variants, a highly shared cluster was likely an artifact of sequencing.

This clone has only one observation. What it recognizes is unknown. Each donor was nominally healthy when sampled (though unrecorded immune exposures were likely). Germline CDR1 reads SGHAT; CDR2 reads FQNNGV. There are 14 residues in the CDR3. The V segment lost 8 bases and the J segment 2 bases; nucleotides outside the gene matches: 5. The PCR was carried out with 60 Vbeta primers and 13 Jbeta primers. Here immunoSEQ multiplex PCR was the method, and the copy in TCRdb shows in-frame clones only, minus some. Altogether about 220,000 clones are present, more than 65% being singletons, with the ten largest covering roughly 0.62%.

The sample comprised PBMCs. The V and J genes are TRBV11-2 and TRBJ2-2; TRBD2 agrees at 7 bases. This sequence was found in a young man in good health and CMV-seronegative. The DNA for the CDR3 is TGTGCCAGCTCAGCGGGGTACAACACCGGGGAGCTGTTTTTT. This codes for CASSAGYNTGELFF.